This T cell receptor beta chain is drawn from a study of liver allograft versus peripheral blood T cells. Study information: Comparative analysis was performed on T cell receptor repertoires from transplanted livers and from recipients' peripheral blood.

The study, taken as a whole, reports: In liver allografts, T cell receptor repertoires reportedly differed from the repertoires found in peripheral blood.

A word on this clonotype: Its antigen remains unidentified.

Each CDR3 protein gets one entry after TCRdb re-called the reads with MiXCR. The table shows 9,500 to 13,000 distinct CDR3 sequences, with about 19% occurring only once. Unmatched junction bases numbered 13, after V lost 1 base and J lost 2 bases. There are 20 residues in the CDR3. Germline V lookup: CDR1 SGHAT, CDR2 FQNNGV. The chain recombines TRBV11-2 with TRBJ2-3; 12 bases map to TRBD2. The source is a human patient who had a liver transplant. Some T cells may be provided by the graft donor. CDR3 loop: CASSLALAGGPYSPTDTQYF. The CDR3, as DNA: TGTGCCAGCAGCTTAGCGCTAGCGGGGGGGCCCTATTCCCCCACAGATACGCAGTATTTT.